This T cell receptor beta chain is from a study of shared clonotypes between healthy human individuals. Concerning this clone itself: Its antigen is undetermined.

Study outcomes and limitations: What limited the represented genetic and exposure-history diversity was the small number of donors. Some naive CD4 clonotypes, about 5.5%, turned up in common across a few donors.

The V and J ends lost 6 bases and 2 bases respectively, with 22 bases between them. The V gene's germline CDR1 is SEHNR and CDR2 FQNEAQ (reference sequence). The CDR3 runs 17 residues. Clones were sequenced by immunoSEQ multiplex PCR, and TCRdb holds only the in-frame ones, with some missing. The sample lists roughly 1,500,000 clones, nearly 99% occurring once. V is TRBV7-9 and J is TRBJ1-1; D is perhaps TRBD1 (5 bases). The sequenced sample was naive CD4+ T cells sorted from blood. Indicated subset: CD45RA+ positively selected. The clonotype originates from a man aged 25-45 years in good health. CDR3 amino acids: CASSHMGGKRVNTEAFF. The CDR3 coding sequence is TGTGCCAGCAGTCATATGGGGGGGAAGAGGGTAAACACTGAAGCTTTCTTT.